The rows below give T cell receptor beta chains drawn from one sample of a study of CDR3 diversity in severe acne. TCRdb recomputed calls from the PCR reads with MiXCR, one row per CDR3 protein. The repertoire includes about 76,000 distinct CDR3 sequences, 45% to 55% of them detected once, and 13% to 15% sits in the top ten. Specimen: blood. The receptors were sampled from a male donor in good health, without acne. Each CDR3 is given with its conserved first and last residue. D genes are given only for firm matches. A row's size may be missing; if present it is once, few, many or a size class.

d_call: .
v_call: TRBV9
j_call: TRBJ2-7
clone_size: many
cdr3_aa: CASSVGGFSYEQYF
cdr3_nt: TGTGCCAGCAGCGTAGGGGGGTTCTCCTACGAGCAGTACTTC

d_call: .
v_call: TRBV19
j_call: TRBJ1-5
clone_size: few
cdr3_aa: CASSIAAQPQHF
cdr3_nt: TGTGCCAGTAGTATAGCGGCTCAGCCCCAGCATTTT

d_call: .
v_call: TRBV5-5
j_call: TRBJ1-4
clone_size: many
cdr3_aa: CASSGFTGSVAEKLFF
cdr3_nt: TGTGCCAGCAGCGGGTTCACAGGGTCTGTGGCTGAAAAACTGTTTTTT

d_call: .
v_call: TRBV7-9
j_call: TRBJ2-7
clone_size: .
cdr3_aa: CASSAGPSKRYF
cdr3_nt: TGTGCCAGCAGCGCGGGGCCCAGCAAGAGGTACTTC

d_call: TRBD1
v_call: TRBV6-1
j_call: TRBJ1-6
clone_size: many
cdr3_aa: CASSPPRGLSNSPLHF
cdr3_nt: TGTGCCAGCAGTCCGCCCAGGGGGCTCAGTAATTCACCCCTCCACTTT

d_call: .
v_call: TRBV10-3
j_call: TRBJ1-1
clone_size: .
cdr3_aa: CAISEISGQNTEAFF
cdr3_nt: TGTGCCATCAGTGAGATCTCCGGACAGAACACTGAAGCTTTCTTT

d_call: .
v_call: TRBV29-1
j_call: TRBJ2-3
clone_size: .
cdr3_aa: CSVAHKTGTDTQYF
cdr3_nt: TGCAGCGTCGCACACAAGACAGGCACAGATACGCAGTATTTT

d_call: .
v_call: TRBV24-1
j_call: TRBJ1-2
clone_size: .
cdr3_aa: CATSDFRRGYTF
cdr3_nt: TGTGCCACCAGTGATTTCAGGCGCGGCTACACCTTC

d_call: .
v_call: TRBV2
j_call: TRBJ2-1
clone_size: medium-sized
cdr3_aa: CASSEPGYNEQFF
cdr3_nt: TGTGCCAGCAGTGAACCCGGTTACAATGAGCAGTTCTTC

d_call: TRBD2
v_call: TRBV14
j_call: TRBJ2-7
clone_size: .
cdr3_aa: CASSRVAGNYEQYF
cdr3_nt: TGTGCCAGCAGCCGAGTAGCGGGAAACTACGAGCAGTACTTC

d_call: TRBD1
v_call: TRBV11-1
j_call: TRBJ1-6
clone_size: .
cdr3_aa: CASSSGQGDPLHF
cdr3_nt: TGCGCCAGCAGCTCCGGACAGGGGGACCCCCTCCACTTT

d_call: .
v_call: TRBV4-2
j_call: TRBJ2-3
clone_size: many
cdr3_aa: CASSQERGGPTDTQYF
cdr3_nt: TGTGCCAGCAGCCAAGAGAGGGGGGGGCCCACAGATACGCAGTATTTT

d_call: .
v_call: TRBV25-1
j_call: TRBJ1-5
clone_size: many
cdr3_aa: CASSATGTLNQPQHF
cdr3_nt: TGTGCCAGCAGTGCGACAGGAACCCTCAATCAGCCCCAGCATTTT

d_call: TRBD2
v_call: TRBV20-1
j_call: TRBJ2-7
clone_size: .
cdr3_aa: CSARAGGRDEQYF
cdr3_nt: TGCAGTGCTAGAGCTGGCGGGAGGGACGAGCAGTACTTC

d_call: .
v_call: TRBV24-1
j_call: TRBJ2-5
clone_size: .
cdr3_aa: CASSDPGRETQYF
cdr3_nt: TGTGCCTCCAGTGACCCCGGCCGGGAGACCCAGTACTTC

d_call: TRBD1
v_call: TRBV6-1
j_call: TRBJ2-2
clone_size: once
cdr3_aa: CASHRDSNYGYTGELFF
cdr3_nt: TGTGCCAGCCACCGGGACAGCAACTATGGCTACACCGGGGAGCTGTTTTTT

d_call: .
v_call: TRBV25-1
j_call: TRBJ1-4
clone_size: many
cdr3_aa: CASSEWGGEKLFF
cdr3_nt: TGTGCCAGCAGTGAATGGGGGGGTGAAAAACTGTTTTTT

d_call: TRBD2
v_call: TRBV20-1
j_call: TRBJ2-5
clone_size: .
cdr3_aa: CSAHLAGTETQYF
cdr3_nt: TGCAGTGCTCACCTAGCGGGAACAGAGACCCAGTACTTC

d_call: .
v_call: TRBV20-1
j_call: TRBJ2-7
clone_size: few
cdr3_aa: CSAREGDGRTYEQYF
cdr3_nt: TGCAGTGCTAGAGAAGGAGACGGAAGAACCTACGAGCAGTACTTC

d_call: TRBD1
v_call: TRBV10-3
j_call: TRBJ1-1
clone_size: .
cdr3_aa: CAISVLEGARTAVFF
cdr3_nt: TGTGCCATCAGTGTACTTGAGGGGGCGCGGACGGCTGTTTTCTTT

d_call: TRBD2
v_call: TRBV29-1
j_call: TRBJ2-2
clone_size: .
cdr3_aa: CSARLAGDTGELFF
cdr3_nt: TGCAGTGCTAGACTAGCGGGAGACACCGGGGAGCTGTTTTTT

d_call: .
v_call: TRBV4-1
j_call: TRBJ1-2
clone_size: .
cdr3_aa: CASSSISRDCGYTF
cdr3_nt: TGCGCCAGCAGCTCGATAAGCAGGGACTGTGGCTACACCTTC

d_call: .
v_call: TRBV9
j_call: TRBJ2-6
clone_size: .
cdr3_aa: CASSVPSGPYAGSGANVLTF
cdr3_nt: TGTGCCAGCAGCGTACCCTCGGGGCCTTATGCCGGCTCTGGGGCCAACGTCCTGACTTTC

d_call: TRBD2
v_call: TRBV25-1
j_call: TRBJ2-1
clone_size: .
cdr3_aa: CASSLTRSSGSINNEQFF
cdr3_nt: TGTGCCAGCAGTTTAACCCGCTCGAGCGGGAGCATCAACAATGAGCAGTTCTTC

d_call: .
v_call: TRBV28
j_call: TRBJ2-7
clone_size: .
cdr3_aa: CASSLPGPGYEQYF
cdr3_nt: TGTGCCAGCAGTTTGCCGGGCCCTGGCTACGAGCAGTACTTC

d_call: .
v_call: TRBV7-9
j_call: TRBJ2-5
clone_size: .
cdr3_aa: CATRGGGDQETQYF
cdr3_nt: TGTGCCACCAGGGGGGGGGGCGACCAAGAGACCCAGTACTTC

d_call: .
v_call: TRBV20-1
j_call: TRBJ2-3
clone_size: .
cdr3_aa: CSASSGWSYNEQYF
cdr3_nt: TGCAGTGCTAGTTCGGGATGGTCCTACAATGAGCAGTATTTT

d_call: .
v_call: TRBV7-2
j_call: TRBJ1-1
clone_size: .
cdr3_aa: CASSRKTGDTEAFF
cdr3_nt: TGTGCCAGCAGCCGTAAGACCGGGGACACTGAAGCTTTCTTT

d_call: TRBD1
v_call: TRBV5-4
j_call: TRBJ2-3
clone_size: .
cdr3_aa: CASSIGTGSTDTQYF
cdr3_nt: TGTGCCAGCAGCATCGGGACAGGGAGTACAGATACGCAGTATTTT

d_call: .
v_call: TRBV2
j_call: TRBJ1-1
clone_size: .
cdr3_aa: CASSLRGLDTEAFF
cdr3_nt: TGTGCCAGCAGTCTGCGGGGCCTTGACACTGAAGCTTTCTTT

d_call: TRBD2
v_call: TRBV28
j_call: TRBJ2-3
clone_size: .
cdr3_aa: CVSSSRTSGRFTDTQYF
cdr3_nt: TGTGTCAGCAGTTCCCGGACTAGCGGGAGATTCACAGATACGCAGTATTTT

d_call: TRBD1
v_call: TRBV19
j_call: TRBJ1-5
clone_size: .
cdr3_aa: CASSTNRFGTGGFRNQPQHF
cdr3_nt: TGTGCCAGTAGTACGAATAGGTTTGGGACAGGGGGCTTTAGGAATCAGCCCCAGCATTTT

d_call: TRBD1
v_call: TRBV29-1
j_call: TRBJ2-7
clone_size: .
cdr3_aa: CSRQGDRAAYEQYF
cdr3_nt: TGCAGCCGACAGGGGGACAGGGCAGCCTACGAGCAGTACTTC

d_call: .
v_call: TRBV7-9
j_call: TRBJ1-1
clone_size: .
cdr3_aa: CASSLDQEAFF
cdr3_nt: TGTGCCAGCAGCTTGGACCAGGAAGCTTTCTTT

d_call: TRBD1
v_call: TRBV29-1
j_call: TRBJ1-2
clone_size: few
cdr3_aa: CSVGTGDYGYTF
cdr3_nt: TGCAGCGTGGGCACAGGGGACTATGGCTACACCTTC

d_call: .
v_call: TRBV7-3
j_call: TRBJ1-1
clone_size: few
cdr3_aa: CASSESIGGWTGF
cdr3_nt: TGTGCCAGCAGTGAATCTATAGGAGGTTGGACCGGCTTT

d_call: TRBD2
v_call: TRBV5-8
j_call: TRBJ2-7
clone_size: many
cdr3_aa: CASSPGLAGGVTYEQYF
cdr3_nt: TGTGCCAGCAGCCCCGGACTAGCGGGGGGTGTTACCTACGAGCAGTACTTC

d_call: .
v_call: TRBV7-2
j_call: TRBJ2-7
clone_size: medium-sized
cdr3_aa: CASSRGGHSYEQYF
cdr3_nt: TGTGCCAGCAGCCGCGGGGGCCACTCCTACGAGCAGTACTTC

d_call: TRBD2
v_call: TRBV11-2
j_call: TRBJ2-1
clone_size: many
cdr3_aa: CASSLGTSQYRNEQFF
cdr3_nt: TGTGCCAGCAGCTTAGGGACTAGCCAATATCGCAATGAGCAGTTCTTC

d_call: .
v_call: TRBV20-1
j_call: TRBJ1-2
clone_size: many
cdr3_aa: CSAQTPNYGYTF
cdr3_nt: TGCAGTGCTCAGACACCGAACTATGGCTACACCTTC

d_call: TRBD2
v_call: TRBV20-1
j_call: TRBJ2-5
clone_size: .
cdr3_aa: CSATRTGGGYSNQPQYF
cdr3_nt: TGCAGTGCTACCCGGACGGGGGGGGGTTATAGCAATCAGCCCCAGTACTTC

d_call: TRBD1
v_call: TRBV7-9
j_call: TRBJ2-7
clone_size: .
cdr3_aa: CASSYRGEQYF
cdr3_nt: TGTGCCAGCAGCTACAGGGGCGAGCAGTACTTC

d_call: .
v_call: TRBV7-2
j_call: TRBJ2-7
clone_size: .
cdr3_aa: CASSLGGPYSYEQYF
cdr3_nt: TGTGCCAGCAGCTTGGGGGGCCCTTACTCCTACGAGCAGTACTTC

d_call: .
v_call: TRBV2
j_call: TRBJ1-5
clone_size: many
cdr3_aa: CASSERHANQPQHF
cdr3_nt: TGTGCCAGCAGTGAACGACACGCTAATCAGCCCCAGCATTTT

d_call: .
v_call: TRBV9
j_call: TRBJ2-5
clone_size: .
cdr3_aa: CASSVGVQRETQYF
cdr3_nt: TGTGCCAGCAGCGTGGGGGTTCAGAGAGAGACCCAGTACTTC

d_call: TRBD1
v_call: TRBV7-8
j_call: TRBJ1-5
clone_size: few
cdr3_aa: CASSSWTGRNGNQPQHF
cdr3_nt: TGTGCCAGCAGCTCCTGGACAGGGCGGAACGGCAATCAGCCCCAGCATTTT